This passage covers 27 T cell receptor beta chains from one sample sequenced in a study of immune heterogeneity within non-small cell lung tumors. Amplifying TCR beta CDR3 involved multiplex PCR carried out with 32 V and 13 J primers. Each CDR3 protein gets one entry after TCRdb re-called the multiplex PCR reads with MiXCR. The repertoire has fewer than 11,000 distinct CDR3 sequences, around 27% of them found once; the top ten carry over 25%. Bulk tumor genomic DNA constituted the template, at around 600 ng per sample. During surgery, several far-apart biopsies were obtained from every primary tumor. Patients underwent curative surgery for non-small cell lung cancer (untreated and newly diagnosed). Specimen: lung tumor tissue. The receptors shown here come from a woman aged 45-59 years with non-small cell lung cancer.

This clonotype was observed a few times. The V call is TRBV4-2, the J call TRBJ1-1, with D hard to call. The germline CDR1 and CDR2 sequences are LGHNA and YNFKEQ. V gave up 3 bases and J gave up 4 bases, with 15 bases separating them. This CDR3 spans 15 amino acids. CDR3 sequence: CASSHPAGKATEAFF. CDR3 DNA sequence: TGTGCCAGCAGCCACCCCGCGGGGAAAGCCACTGAAGCTTTCTTT.

As for this clonotype: This may be a read error: a much more frequent sequence differs by one nucleotide. CDR3 sequence (DNA): TGTGCCAGCAGCCTAGCGGACAATGAGCAGCTCTTC. Its protein is CASSLADNEQLF. The chain uses TRBV2 and TRBJ2-1; 7 positions match TRBD2. Germline-derived CDR1 and CDR2 are SNHLY and FYNNEI. The CDR3 has 12 amino acids.

This clonotype was observed many times. The J gene is TRBJ1-1, the V gene TRBV2; 8 nucleotides align to TRBD1. With V trimmed by 5 bases and J by 4 bases, 12 bases remained unmatched. Germline V gene data show CDR1 as SNHLY and CDR2 as FYNNEI. The CDR3 runs to 16 residues. The CDR3 reads CASSSTGDTLSTEAFF. The CDR3 nucleotides read TGTGCCAGCAGTTCGACAGGGGATACCCTGAGCACTGAAGCTTTCTTT.

This clonotype qualifies as medium-sized (0.01 to 0.1%). V usage is TRBV28 and J usage is TRBJ1-5; unclear D gene. Germline values: CDR1 MDHEN, CDR2 SYDVKM. This CDR3 comprises 16 residues. Trimming removed 4 bases at V and 4 bases at J, with 17 bases between. The CDR3 here is CASSSTSGMENQPQHF. The CDR3 DNA is TGTGCCAGCAGTTCCACCTCGGGTATGGAGAATCAGCCCCAGCATTTT. Full variable domain (missing parts from reference TRBV28 and TRBJ1-5): DVKVTQSSRYLVKRTGEKVFLECVQDMDHENMFWYRQDPGLGLRLIYFSYDVKMKEKGDIPEGYSVSREKKERFSLILESASTNQTSMYLCASSSTSGMENQPQHFGDGTRLSIL.

This clonotype appeared a few times. This chain connects TRBV10-3 to TRBJ2-2; a possible D gene is TRBD1 (6 bases). From germline, CDR1 is ENHRY and CDR2 SYGVKD. CDR3 size: 15 residues. V was shortened by 6 bases and J by 4 bases, with 15 bases between the two germline ends. Written as DNA, the CDR3 is TGTGCCATCAGGGCACAGGGTTTAGGCACCGGGGAGCTGTTTTTT. This encodes CAIRAQGLGTGELFF.

This clonotype is medium-sized. This sequence joins TRBV20-1 and TRBJ2-3; D gene uncertain. Trimming took 3 bases from V and 0 from J, leaving 13 bases between them. The CDR3 runs 15 residues. Germline V gene sequence: CDR1 DFQATT, CDR2 SNEGSKA (reference sequence). This CDR3 is CSASGRYASTDTQYF. The DNA of the CDR3 is TGCAGTGCTAGCGGGCGCTACGCTAGCACAGATACGCAGTATTTT.

This clonotype was detected only a few times. V and J are TRBV6-4 and TRBJ2-3; 8 nucleotides agree with TRBD2. This CDR3 region has 14 residues. The germline V gene encodes CDR1 MRHNA and CDR2 SNTAGT. V shed 5 bases, J shed 4 bases, and the junction held 5 bases outside the gene matches. The CDR3 coding sequence is TGTGCCAGCAGTCCGGGACTAGGAGCAGATACGCAGTATTTT. Protein: CASSPGLGADTQYF.

This clonotype was detected only once. The chain recombines TRBV6-9 with TRBJ2-2; 7 bases are shared with TRBD1. The CDR3 contains 19 residues. Germline V gives CDR1 MNHGY, CDR2 SVAAGI. Germline trimming cut 3 bases from V and 5 bases from J; bases unmatched to any gene: 18. The CDR3 region has the DNA TGTGCCAGCAGTTACTACCACAGGGGAACGGGCAGCCTAACCGGGGAGCTGTTTTTT. Translating it yields CASSYYHRGTGSLTGELFF.

Ten or more counts support this clonotype. This chain links TRBV5-6 with TRBJ2-7, with TRBD2 as a possible D gene (6 bases). Trimming removed 3 bases from V and 2 bases from J, with 15 bases in between. The CDR3 loop spans 15 amino acids. CDR1 SGHDT and CDR2 YYEEEE come from the germline V gene. CDR3 amino acids: CASSSWGGGTYEQYF. Written as DNA, the CDR3 is TGTGCCAGCAGCTCCTGGGGCGGAGGGACCTACGAGCAGTACTTC. Full variable domain (remainder filled in from reference TRBV5-6 and TRBJ2-7): DAGVTQSPTHLIKTRGQQVTLRCSPKSGHDTVSWYQQALGQGPQFIFQYYEEEERQRGNFPDRFSGHQFPNYSSELNVNALLLGDSALYLCASSSWGGGTYEQYFGPGTRLTVT.

With respect to this clonotype: A much larger clone is a single base away; this may be a read error. The gene calls are TRBV19 and TRBJ2-2; 11 positions agree with TRBD2. V was pared by 7 bases and J by 1 base, with 8 bases of the junction left unmatched. Germline V gene data show CDR1 as LNHDA and CDR2 as SQIVND (reference sequence). This CDR3 spans 17 amino acids. The CDR3 sequence is CASTETSGKENTGELFF. Written as DNA, the CDR3 is TGTGCCAGTACCGAGACTAGCGGGAAGGAGAACACCGGGGAGCTGTTTTTT.

A few counts support this clonotype. This chain connects TRBV7-8 to TRBJ2-5; D unclear. The CDR3 is 12 amino acids. The germline V gene has CDR1 SGHVS and CDR2 FQNEAQ. Trimming removed 4 bases at V and 0 bases at J, with 3 bases between. Here the CDR3 DNA reads TGTGCCAGCAGCTCGTACCAAGAGACCCAGTACTTC. Protein sequence: CASSSYQETQYF.

A few counts support this clonotype. V usage is TRBV11-2 and J usage is TRBJ2-3, with TRBD1 identical over 10 bases. Germline values: CDR1 SGHAT, CDR2 FQNNGV. Unmatched junction bases numbered 9, after V lost 1 base and J lost 8 bases. CDR3 length: 16 residues. This chain's CDR3 is CASSLGSGTGEGTQYF. The CDR3 bases are TGTGCCAGCAGCTTAGGTTCGGGGACAGGGGAAGGTACGCAGTATTTT. The variable domain in full, completed from reference TRBV11-2 and TRBJ2-3, reads EAGVAQSPRYKIIEKRQSVAFWCNPISGHATLYWYQQILGQGPKLLIQFQNNGVVDDSQLPKDRFSAERLKGVDSTLKIQPAKLEDSAVYLCASSLGSGTGEGTQYFGPGTRLTVL.

This clonotype was picked up many times. The chain combines TRBV20-1 with TRBJ2-7; tentative D call: TRBD1 (6 bases). Trimming cost V 3 bases and J 1 base, with 13 bases left between them. CDR1 and CDR2 (germline): DFQATT, SNEGSKA (reference sequence). The CDR3 length is 14 residues. This CDR3 reads CSASPQGKSYEQYF. The DNA of the CDR3 is TGCAGTGCTAGTCCTCAGGGGAAGTCCTACGAGCAGTACTTC.

This clonotype was counted ten times or more. The V gene is TRBV28, the J gene TRBJ1-1; D possibly corresponds to TRBD1 (5 bases). The V gene lost 0 bases and the J gene lost 4 bases, with 6 bases spanning the gap. CDR3 length equals 13 residues. Germline V lookup: CDR1 MDHEN, CDR2 SYDVKM. CDR3 in DNA: TGTGCCAGCAGTTTATGGGGGCGCACTGAAGCTTTCTTT. As protein: CASSLWGRTEAFF.

This clonotype was recorded a few times. The chain uses TRBV25-1 and TRBJ1-1; D unresolved. V gave up 3 bases and J gave up 5 bases, with 16 bases separating them. The germline V gene encodes CDR1 MGHDK and CDR2 SYGVNS. The CDR3 spans 15 residues. CDR3 nucleotide sequence: TGTGCCAGCAGTGATGCCTTAATAGGTGGAACTGAAGCTTTCTTT. Translated: CASSDALIGGTEAFF.

This chain links TRBV15 with TRBJ2-5; no firm D call. The length of the CDR3 is 14 residues. Trimming took 0 bases from V and 3 from J, leaving 8 bases between them. Germline CDR1 reads LNHNV; CDR2 reads YYDKDF (reference sequence). The DNA for the CDR3 is TGTGCCACCAGCAGAGAAAATCCGGAAGAGACCCAGTACTTC. This translates into CATSRENPEETQYF. Based on the CDR3 plus reference TRBV15 and TRBJ2-5, the full variable domain is DAMVIQNPRYQVTQFGKPVTLSCSQTLNHNVMYWYQQKSSQAPKLLFHYYDKDFNNEADTPDNFQSRRPNTSFCFLDIRSPGLGDTAMYLCATSRENPEETQYFGPGTRLLVL.

Ten or more counts support this clonotype. In DNA, the CDR3 is TGTGCCACCAGCAGCCTGTTAGAGGGCTCCTACGAGCAGTACTTC. It codes for CATSSLLEGSYEQYF. The chain employs TRBV15 and TRBJ2-7, with a weak D call TRBD2 (5 bases). The V gene lost 3 bases and the J gene lost 0 bases, with 12 bases spanning the gap. The germline V gene encodes CDR1 LNHNV and CDR2 YYDKDF (reference sequence). This CDR3 is built from 15 residues.

This clonotype is medium-sized in the sample. The chain uses TRBV24-1 and TRBJ1-2; possible D gene TRBD1, 6 bases. In germline, CDR1 is KGHDR, CDR2 SFDVKD. This CDR3 is 16 amino acids long. Trimming took 1 base from V and 3 from J, leaving 14 bases between them. Here the CDR3 DNA reads TGTGCCACCAGTGATTTTTCCCGGACAGCCCACTATGGCTACACCTTC. Translating it yields CATSDFSRTAHYGYTF.

The sample holds many counts of this clonotype. This chain links TRBV7-9 with TRBJ2-1; TRBD2 matches at 7 bases. Per germline, CDR1 SEHNR and CDR2 FQNEAQ (reference sequence). The CDR3 sequence is 15 residues long. V gave up 3 bases and J gave up 8 bases; unmatched junction bases: 10. CDR3 bases: TGTGCCAGCAGCTTGGGGACTACACCCAAAGATGAGCAGTTCTTC. Its protein product is CASSLGTTPKDEQFF.

This clonotype is deemed medium-sized. J is TRBJ2-7 and V is TRBV27; D is possibly TRBD2 (6 bases). The germline V gene encodes CDR1 MNHEY and CDR2 SMNVEV (reference sequence). Trimming cost V 0 bases and J 2 bases, with 11 bases left between them. The CDR3 is 15 amino acids. The CDR3 reads CASSLSSGRPYEQYF. In DNA form, the CDR3 reads TGTGCCAGCAGTTTATCGTCGGGGAGGCCCTACGAGCAGTACTTC.

The chain has TRBV5-6 and TRBJ1-3, with D unclear. The V end lost 0 bases, the J end lost 0 bases, and 1 base lay between the germline ends. CDR1 SGHDT and CDR2 YYEEEE come from the germline V gene. The length of the CDR3 is 13 residues. The CDR3 protein is CASSLGSGNTIYF. The CDR3, as DNA: TGTGCCAGCAGCTTGGGCTCTGGAAACACCATATATTTT. The full variable domain, in which reference TRBV5-6 and TRBJ1-3 provide the parts outside the CDR3, is DAGVTQSPTHLIKTRGQQVTLRCSPKSGHDTVSWYQQALGQGPQFIFQYYEEEERQRGNFPDRFSGHQFPNYSSELNVNALLLGDSALYLCASSLGSGNTIYFGEGSWLTVV.

With regard to this clonotype: This may be a read error: a much more frequent sequence differs by one nucleotide. The V and J genes are TRBV20-1 and TRBJ2-5; perhaps TRBD2 as D (6 bases). Germline V gene data show CDR1 as DFQATT and CDR2 as SNEGSKA (reference sequence). This CDR3 is built from 14 residues. V was clipped by 2 bases and J by 2 bases, with 12 bases between them. The CDR3 nucleotides are TGCAGTGCTAGATATCTCGGGACTCAAGAGACCCAGTACTTC. It encodes CSARYLGTQETQYF.

This clonotype was seen just once. The rearrangement uses TRBV27 and TRBJ1-6; D gene ambiguous. CDR1 is MNHEY and CDR2 is SMNVEV in the germline V gene (reference sequence). V was pared by 7 bases and J by 4 bases, with 17 bases between. The CDR3 runs 16 residues. Here the CDR3 reads CASMRTGEGYNSPLHF. For the CDR3, the DNA is TGTGCCAGCATGAGAACTGGCGAGGGTTATAATTCACCCCTCCACTTT.

This clonotype was detected many times. The rearrangement links TRBV2 to TRBJ2-1; possibly TRBD2 for D (6 bases). Looked up from germline, CDR1 is SNHLY and CDR2 is FYNNEI. Trimming took off 5 bases at V and 10 bases at J, with 12 bases between the two ends. The CDR3 loop spans 12 amino acids. In nucleotides, the CDR3 is TGTGCCAGCAGTCAGACTAGTTCCGAGCAGTTCTTC. This encodes CASSQTSSEQFF.

This clonotype was detected ten times or more. The rearrangement joins TRBV14 to TRBJ1-4; no definite D call. Germline V gives CDR1 SGHDN, CDR2 FVKESK. There are 13 residues in the CDR3. V lost 2 bases and J lost 7, with 8 bases in between. CDR3 nucleotides: TGTGCCAGCAGCCAAAATTTGGGTGAAAAACTGTTTTTT. Protein sequence: CASSQNLGEKLFF.

This clonotype ranks as medium-sized (0.01 to 0.1%). The chain combines TRBV20-1 with TRBJ2-2; TRBD1 might be the D (6 bases). The CDR3 sequence is 15 residues long. Germline V gene data show CDR1 as DFQATT and CDR2 as SNEGSKA (reference sequence). V shed 1 base and J shed 5 bases, with 14 bases lying between them. The CDR3 region has the DNA TGCAGTGCTAGAGCCGGCAGGGGTTGGACCGGGGAGCTGTTTTTT. As protein: CSARAGRGWTGELFF.

This clonotype has just a few counts. The chain joins TRBV29-1 to TRBJ2-1; 11 positions agree with TRBD2. Per germline, CDR1 SQVTM and CDR2 ANQGSEA. The CDR3 spans 16 residues. V was pared by 4 bases and J by 5 bases, with 10 bases of the junction left unmatched. In DNA, the CDR3 is TGCAGCGTTGTCGGGGTAGCGGGAGGGCCCCACAATGAGCAGTTCTTC. Its protein product is CSVVGVAGGPHNEQFF.